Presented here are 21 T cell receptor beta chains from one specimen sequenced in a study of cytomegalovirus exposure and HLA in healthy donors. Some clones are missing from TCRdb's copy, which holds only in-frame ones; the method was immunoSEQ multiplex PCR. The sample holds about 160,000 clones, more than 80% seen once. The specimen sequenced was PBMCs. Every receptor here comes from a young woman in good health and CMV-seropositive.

The CDR3 DNA follows: TGTGCCAGCAGGGGACTAGGGACAGGGAGCGGCTACACCTTC. Its protein product is CASRGLGTGSGYTF. This rearrangement joins TRBV5-4 to TRBJ1-2, with 9 nucleotides matching TRBD1. Germline V gene sequence: CDR1 SGHNT, CDR2 YYREEE (reference sequence). The CDR3 sequence is 14 residues long. Trimming at V came to 5 bases and at J to 8 bases, leaving 10 bases not matched to a gene.

The CDR3 DNA is TGCGCCAGCAGCTTGGTCGCCGACCGGGGTGAGCAGTTCTTC. Amino acids: CASSLVADRGEQFF. V and J are TRBV5-1 and TRBJ2-1; D may be TRBD2 (5 bases). This CDR3 has 14 residues. Germline V gene lookup returns CDR1 SGHRS and CDR2 YFSETQ. With 0 bases removed from V and 9 bases from J, the gap between germline ends came to 13 bases.

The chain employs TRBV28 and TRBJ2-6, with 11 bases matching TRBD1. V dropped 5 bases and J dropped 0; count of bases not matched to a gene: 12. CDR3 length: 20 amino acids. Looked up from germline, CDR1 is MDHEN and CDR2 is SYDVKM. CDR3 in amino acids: CASSSRGFGTGGSGANVLTF. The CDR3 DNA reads TGTGCCAGCAGTAGTAGGGGGTTCGGGACAGGGGGCTCTGGGGCCAACGTCCTGACTTTC.

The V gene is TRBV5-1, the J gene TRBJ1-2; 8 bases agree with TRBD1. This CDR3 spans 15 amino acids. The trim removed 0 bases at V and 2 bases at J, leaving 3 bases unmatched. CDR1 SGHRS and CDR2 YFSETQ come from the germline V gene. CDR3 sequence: CASSLAGGQNYGYTF. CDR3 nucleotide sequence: TGCGCCAGCAGCTTGGCAGGGGGCCAGAACTATGGCTACACCTTC.

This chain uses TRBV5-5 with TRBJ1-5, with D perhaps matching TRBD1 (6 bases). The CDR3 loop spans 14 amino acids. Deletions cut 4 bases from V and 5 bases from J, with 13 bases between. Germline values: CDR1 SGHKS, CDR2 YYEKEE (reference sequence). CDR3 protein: CASSLSSGDQPQHF. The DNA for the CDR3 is TGTGCCAGCAGCCTTAGTTCAGGGGATCAGCCCCAGCATTTT.

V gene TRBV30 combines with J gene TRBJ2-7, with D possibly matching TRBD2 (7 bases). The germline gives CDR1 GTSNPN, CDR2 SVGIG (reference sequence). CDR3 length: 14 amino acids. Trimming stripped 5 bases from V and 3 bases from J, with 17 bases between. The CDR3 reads CAWRRAGALYEQYF. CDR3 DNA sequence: TGTGCCTGGCGACGGGCGGGGGCCCTCTACGAGCAGTACTTC.

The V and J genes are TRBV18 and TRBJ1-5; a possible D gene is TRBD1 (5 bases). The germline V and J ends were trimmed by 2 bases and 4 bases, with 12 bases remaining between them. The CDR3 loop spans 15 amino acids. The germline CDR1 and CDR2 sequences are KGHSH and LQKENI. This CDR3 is CASSPGGARNQPQHF. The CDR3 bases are TGTGCCAGCTCACCAGGAGGGGCGCGGAATCAGCCCCAGCATTTT.

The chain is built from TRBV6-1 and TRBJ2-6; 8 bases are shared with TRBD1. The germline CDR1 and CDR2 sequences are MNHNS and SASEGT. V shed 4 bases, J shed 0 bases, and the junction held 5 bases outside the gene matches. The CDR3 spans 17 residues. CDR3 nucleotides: TGTGCCAGCAGTGCGGACAGGGCCCCCTCTGGGGCCAACGTCCTGACTTTC. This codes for CASSADRAPSGANVLTF.

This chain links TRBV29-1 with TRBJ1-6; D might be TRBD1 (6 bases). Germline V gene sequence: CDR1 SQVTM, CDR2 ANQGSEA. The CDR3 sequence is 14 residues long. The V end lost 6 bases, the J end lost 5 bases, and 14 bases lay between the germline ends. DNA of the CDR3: TGCAGCGTGAGGGGGGGGGCAAATAATTCACCCCTCCACTTT. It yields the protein CSVRGGANNSPLHF.

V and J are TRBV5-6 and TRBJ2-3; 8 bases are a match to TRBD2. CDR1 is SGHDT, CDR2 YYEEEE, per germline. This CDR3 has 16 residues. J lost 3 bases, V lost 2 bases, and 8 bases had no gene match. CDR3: CASSLSRGGPTDTQYF. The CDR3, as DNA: TGTGCCAGCAGCTTATCACGGGGGGGCCCGACAGATACGCAGTATTTT. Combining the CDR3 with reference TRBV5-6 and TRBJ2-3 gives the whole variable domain DAGVTQSPTHLIKTRGQQVTLRCSPKSGHDTVSWYQQALGQGPQFIFQYYEEEERQRGNFPDRFSGHQFPNYSSELNVNALLLGDSALYLCASSLSRGGPTDTQYFGPGTRLTVL.

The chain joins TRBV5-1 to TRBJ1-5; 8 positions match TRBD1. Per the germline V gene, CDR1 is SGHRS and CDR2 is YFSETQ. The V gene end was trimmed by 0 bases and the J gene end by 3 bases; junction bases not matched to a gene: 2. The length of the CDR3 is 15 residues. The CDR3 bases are TGCGCCAGCAGCTTGGGGACAGGGATCAATCAGCCCCAGCATTTT. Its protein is CASSLGTGINQPQHF.

In DNA, the CDR3 is TGTGCCAGCAGGCAGCGGGCCCACAATGAGCAGTTCTTC. Its protein product is CASRQRAHNEQFF. The J gene is TRBJ2-1, the V gene TRBV6-1, with D possibly TRBD2 on 6 matching bases. This CDR3 is 13 amino acids long. V lost 6 bases and J lost 5, with 11 bases in between. Germline loops: CDR1 MNHNS, CDR2 SASEGT.

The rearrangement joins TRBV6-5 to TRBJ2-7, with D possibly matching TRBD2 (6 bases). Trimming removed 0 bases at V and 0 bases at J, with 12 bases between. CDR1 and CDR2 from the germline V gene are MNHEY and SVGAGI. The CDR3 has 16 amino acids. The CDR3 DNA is TGTGCCAGCAGTTACTCGGGGGGAGGATCCTCCTACGAGCAGTACTTC. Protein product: CASSYSGGGSSYEQYF.

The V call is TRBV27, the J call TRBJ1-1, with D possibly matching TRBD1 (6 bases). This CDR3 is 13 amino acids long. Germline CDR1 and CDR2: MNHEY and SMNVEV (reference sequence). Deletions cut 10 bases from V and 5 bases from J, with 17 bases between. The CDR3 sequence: CATRGRGRTEAFF. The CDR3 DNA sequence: TGTGCCACCCGAGGGAGGGGGAGGACTGAAGCTTTCTTT.

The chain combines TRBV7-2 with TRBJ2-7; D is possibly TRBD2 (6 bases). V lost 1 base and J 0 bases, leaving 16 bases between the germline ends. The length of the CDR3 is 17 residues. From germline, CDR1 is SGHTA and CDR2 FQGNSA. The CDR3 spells CASSLGRAALSSYEQYF. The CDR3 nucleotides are TGTGCCAGCAGCTTAGGGAGGGCCGCCTTGAGCTCCTACGAGCAGTACTTC.

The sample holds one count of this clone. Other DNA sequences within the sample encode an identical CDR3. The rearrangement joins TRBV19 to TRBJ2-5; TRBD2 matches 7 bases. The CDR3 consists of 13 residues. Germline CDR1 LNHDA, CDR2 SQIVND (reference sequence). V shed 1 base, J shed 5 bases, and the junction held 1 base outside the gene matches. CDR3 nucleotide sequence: TGTGCCAGTAGTATAGCCGGGGGGGAGACCCAGTACTTC. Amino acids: CASSIAGGETQYF.

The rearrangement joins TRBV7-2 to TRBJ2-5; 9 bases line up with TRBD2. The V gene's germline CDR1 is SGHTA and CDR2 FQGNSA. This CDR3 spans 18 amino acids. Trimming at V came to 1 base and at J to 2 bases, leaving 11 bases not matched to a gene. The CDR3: CASSLGLMRGGIQETQYF. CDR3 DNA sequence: TGTGCCAGCAGCTTAGGCCTAATGCGGGGGGGAATTCAAGAGACCCAGTACTTC.

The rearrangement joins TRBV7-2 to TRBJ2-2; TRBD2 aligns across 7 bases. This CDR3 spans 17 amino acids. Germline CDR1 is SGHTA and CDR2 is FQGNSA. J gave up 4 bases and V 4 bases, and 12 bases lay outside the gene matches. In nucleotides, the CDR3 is TGTGCCAGCAGCTCCACGACGGCGGGGGTCGTCACCGGGGAGCTGTTTTTT. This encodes CASSSTTAGVVTGELFF.

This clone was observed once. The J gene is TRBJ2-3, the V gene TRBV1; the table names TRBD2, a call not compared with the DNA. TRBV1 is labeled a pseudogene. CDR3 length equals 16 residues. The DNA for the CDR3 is TGCACCAGCAGCCTCCCGCTAGCGGGGGGCCGCGATACGCAGTATTTT. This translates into CTSSLPLAGGRDTQYF.

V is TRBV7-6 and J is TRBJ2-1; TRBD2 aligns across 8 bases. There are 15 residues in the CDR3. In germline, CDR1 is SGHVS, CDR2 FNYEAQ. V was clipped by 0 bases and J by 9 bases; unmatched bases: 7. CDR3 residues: CASSLASGAGGEQFF. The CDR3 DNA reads TGTGCCAGCAGCTTAGCCTCTGGTGCGGGAGGTGAGCAGTTCTTC.

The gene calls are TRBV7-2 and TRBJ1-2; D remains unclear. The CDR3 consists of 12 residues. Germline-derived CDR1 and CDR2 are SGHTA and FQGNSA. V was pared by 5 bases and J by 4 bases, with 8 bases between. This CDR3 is CASSPPSYGYTF. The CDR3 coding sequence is TGTGCCAGCAGCCCTCCTTCCTATGGCTACACCTTC.